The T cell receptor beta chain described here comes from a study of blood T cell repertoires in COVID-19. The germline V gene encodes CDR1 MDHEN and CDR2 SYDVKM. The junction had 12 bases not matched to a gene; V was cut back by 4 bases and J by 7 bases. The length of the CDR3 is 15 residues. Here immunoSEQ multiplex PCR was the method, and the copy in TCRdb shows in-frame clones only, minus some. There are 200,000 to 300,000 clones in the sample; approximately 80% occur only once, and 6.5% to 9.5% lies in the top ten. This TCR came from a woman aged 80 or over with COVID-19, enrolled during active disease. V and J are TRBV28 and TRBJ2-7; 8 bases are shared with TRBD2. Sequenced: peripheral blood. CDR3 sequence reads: CASSSPGLVTFEQYF. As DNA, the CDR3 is TGTGCCAGCAGTTCACCGGGACTAGTGACTTTTGAGCAGTACTTC.